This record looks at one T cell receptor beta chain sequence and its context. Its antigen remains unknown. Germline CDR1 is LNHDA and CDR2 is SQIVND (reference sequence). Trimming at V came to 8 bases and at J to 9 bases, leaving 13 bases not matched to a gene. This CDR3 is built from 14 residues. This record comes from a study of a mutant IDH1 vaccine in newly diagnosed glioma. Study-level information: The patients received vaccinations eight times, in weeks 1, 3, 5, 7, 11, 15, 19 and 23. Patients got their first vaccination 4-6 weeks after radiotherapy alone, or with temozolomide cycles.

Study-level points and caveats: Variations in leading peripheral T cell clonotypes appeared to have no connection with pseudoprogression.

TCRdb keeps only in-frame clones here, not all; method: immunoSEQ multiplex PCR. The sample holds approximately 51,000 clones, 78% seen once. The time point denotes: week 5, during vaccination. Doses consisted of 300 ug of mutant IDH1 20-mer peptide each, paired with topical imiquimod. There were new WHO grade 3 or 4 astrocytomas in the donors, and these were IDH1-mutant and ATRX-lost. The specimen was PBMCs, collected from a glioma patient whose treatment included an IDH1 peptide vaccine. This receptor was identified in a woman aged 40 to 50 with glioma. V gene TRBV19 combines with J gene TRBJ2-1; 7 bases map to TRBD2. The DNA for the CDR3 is TGTGCCAGTTCGCTCGGGGGGACTGGGGGTGAGCAGTTCTTC. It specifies CASSLGGTGGEQFF.